The TCR beta chain under discussion was sequenced for a study of immune evolution from preneoplasia to lung adenocarcinoma. Data came from immunoSEQ multiplex PCR; TCRdb stores just in-frame clones and leaves some out. The sample consists of a few thousand clones, just under 80% of them appearing once. Patients had resection in Japan or China between about 2013 and 2017. The germline CDR1 and CDR2 sequences are SGHDN and FVKESK. V was cut by 3 bases and J by 1 base, with 16 bases left in between. This CDR3 region has 17 residues. This clonotype was sampled from a donor aged 70 or over with lung adenocarcinoma. The chain is built from TRBV14 and TRBJ2-1; possibly TRBD1 for D (6 bases). The sample comprised FFPE adjacent normal lung tissue. In nucleotides, the CDR3 is TGTGCCAGCAGCCACCAAAAACAGGGTTGGTCCTACAATGAGCAGTTCTTC. Translated, it gives CASSHQKQGWSYNEQFF.